This entry concerns a single TCR beta chain. The sample contains more than one DNA sequence encoding this CDR3. The data originate from a study of shared clonotypes between healthy human individuals. Clones were sequenced by immunoSEQ multiplex PCR, and TCRdb holds only the in-frame ones, with some missing. The profile shows 2 million to 2.5 million clones, 85% to 95% of them singletons. Germline CDR1 reads SGDLS; CDR2 reads YYNGEE. The V and J ends lost 4 bases and 3 bases respectively, with 10 bases between them. This CDR3 spans 13 amino acids. This receptor was identified in a man younger than 30 in good health. Some clones in this sample may be carry-over from other donors' samples. Sequenced material: naive CD4+ T cells from PBMCs. Subset here: CD45RA+ positively selected. V gene TRBV9 combines with J gene TRBJ1-2; no clear D gene. The CDR3 coding sequence is TGTGCCAGCAGCCCCGGGTGGGACTATGGCTACACCTTC. Translating it yields CASSPGWDYGYTF.